A single sample gave rise to the 28 T cell receptor beta chains below, sequenced in a study of blood T cell repertoires in COVID-19. Here immunoSEQ multiplex PCR was the method, and the copy in TCRdb shows in-frame clones only, minus some. This sample carries around 150,000 clones, around 80% of them seen once, and the ten largest clones take 10% to 15%. Sequences were obtained from PBMCs or T cells enriched from blood (not recorded which). Source of these receptors: a woman aged 60-70 years who had recovered from COVID-19.

The chain employs TRBV11-3 and TRBJ2-3; D is possibly TRBD2 (5 bases). V was shortened by 5 bases and J by 2 bases, with 8 bases between the two germline ends. Germline V gene data show CDR1 as SGHNT and CDR2 as YENEEA. CDR3 size: 13 residues. The CDR3 coding sequence is TGTGCCAGCAGCCCCGGGGTCACAGATACGCAGTATTTT. As protein: CASSPGVTDTQYF.

This clone came up a few times. The rearrangement links TRBV19 to TRBJ2-7; 7 nucleotides line up with TRBD1. The length of the CDR3 is 13 residues. Germline V lookup: CDR1 LNHDA, CDR2 SQIVND (reference sequence). V gave up 6 bases and J gave up 3 bases; unmatched junction bases: 5. This CDR3 is CASRDRQGYEQYF. The DNA of the CDR3 is TGTGCCAGTAGGGACAGACAGGGCTACGAGCAGTACTTC.

The V call is TRBV30, the J call TRBJ1-1; TRBD1 agrees at 8 bases. Trimming cost V 2 bases and J 4 bases; bases outside gene matches: 6. CDR3 size: 14 residues. CDR1 and CDR2 from the germline V gene are GTSNPN and SVGIG (reference sequence). The CDR3 sequence: CAWSINRGTTEAFF. The CDR3 region has the DNA TGTGCCTGGAGTATCAACAGGGGGACCACTGAAGCTTTCTTT. The whole variable domain, filled in from reference TRBV30 and TRBJ1-1, reads SQTIHQWPATLVQPVGSPLSLECTVEGTSNPNLYWYRQAAGRGLQLLFYSVGIGQISSEVPQNLSASRPQDRQFILSSKKLLLSDSGFYLCAWSINRGTTEAFFGQGTRLTVV.

V gene TRBV18 combines with J gene TRBJ2-2; 7 bases align to TRBD1. The CDR3 runs 15 residues. V lost 0 bases, J lost 3 bases, and 1 base stayed unmatched. Germline V CDR1 and CDR2: KGHSH, LQKENI. The CDR3 DNA reads TGTGCCAGCTCACCACCGGGACAGCACACCGGGGAGCTGTTTTTT. Amino acids: CASSPPGQHTGELFF.

V is TRBV6-5 and J is TRBJ2-7; 9 bases fit TRBD1. V trimming: 6 bases; J trimming: 7 bases; junction bases outside the gene matches: 7. Germline CDR1 and CDR2: MNHEY and SVGAGI. The CDR3 spans 13 residues. This chain's CDR3 is CASRTGTGFEQYF. The CDR3 region has the DNA TGTGCCAGCAGAACCGGGACAGGGTTTGAGCAGTACTTC.

Only a few counts were recorded for this clone. V gene TRBV28 combines with J gene TRBJ2-5; maybe TRBD1 (5 bases). Trimming left V 5 bases short and J 2 bases short, with 6 bases between. The CDR3 runs to 12 residues. CDR1 is MDHEN and CDR2 is SYDVKM in the germline V gene. As DNA, the CDR3 is TGTGCCAGCAGTCGACAGCAAGAGACCCAGTACTTC. Its protein is CASSRQQETQYF.

The chain has TRBV29-1 and TRBJ1-5; D may be TRBD1 (6 bases). This CDR3 is built from 15 residues. Looked up from germline, CDR1 is SQVTM and CDR2 is ANQGSEA. Trimming removed 4 bases from V and 0 bases from J, with 13 bases in between. The CDR3 here is CSVVDSNLSNQPQHF. CDR3 DNA sequence: TGCAGCGTTGTGGACAGTAATCTTAGCAATCAGCCCCAGCATTTT.

CDR3 protein: CAISEAGGHTEAFF. CDR3 nucleotide sequence: TGTGCCATCAGTGAAGCAGGGGGCCACACTGAAGCTTTCTTT. The V gene is TRBV10-3, the J gene TRBJ1-1, with TRBD1 matching over 8 bases. The CDR3 contains 14 residues. The junction had 3 bases not matched to a gene; V was cut back by 3 bases and J by 3 bases. Germline lookup yields CDR1 ENHRY and CDR2 SYGVKD.

The chain has TRBV2 and TRBJ1-5; a weak D match, TRBD1 (6 bases). Germline V gene data show CDR1 as SNHLY and CDR2 as FYNNEI. V lost 3 bases, J lost 7 bases, and 10 bases lay in between. This CDR3 has 13 residues. The CDR3 region has the DNA TGTGCCAGCAGTGAGGGGGCTGGGCAGCCCCAGCATTTT. Encoded protein: CASSEGAGQPQHF.

The genes are TRBV29-1 and TRBJ2-6; 8 nucleotides match TRBD1. V shed 8 bases and J 7 bases; nucleotides not matched to a gene: 7. CDR1 SQVTM and CDR2 ANQGSEA come from the germline V gene. The CDR3 is made up of 13 amino acids. In DNA form, the CDR3 reads TGCAGCACCTTGACAGGGGAAGCCAACGTCCTGACTTTC. Translated, it gives CSTLTGEANVLTF.

The chain combines TRBV28 with TRBJ2-1; no reliable D call. Germline V CDR1 and CDR2: MDHEN, SYDVKM. Trimming took off 3 bases at V and 8 bases at J, with 8 bases between the two ends. There are 12 residues in the CDR3. CDR3 region: CASSFQFHEQFF. CDR3 coding DNA: TGTGCCAGCAGTTTCCAGTTTCATGAGCAGTTCTTC.

This chain connects TRBV5-1 to TRBJ2-3; D not certain. V was pared by 2 bases and J by 0 bases, with 10 bases between. This CDR3 is built from 15 residues. Per germline, CDR1 SGHRS and CDR2 YFSETQ. This chain's CDR3 is CASSFSSTSTDTQYF. CDR3 DNA: TGCGCCAGCAGCTTTAGCAGCACTAGCACAGATACGCAGTATTTT.

CDR3 DNA sequence: TGTGCCAGCAGTGAAGGGCCAGGGGGGAACACTGAAGCTTTCTTT. Encoded protein: CASSEGPGGNTEAFF. The V gene is TRBV2, the J gene TRBJ1-1; TRBD1 agrees at 7 bases. This CDR3 has 15 residues. The germline V gene has CDR1 SNHLY and CDR2 FYNNEI. Trimming cost V 1 base and J 1 base; bases outside gene matches: 3. Drawing the rest from reference TRBV2 and TRBJ1-1, the complete variable domain is EPEVTQTPSHQVTQMGQEVILRCVPISNHLYFYWYRQILGQKVEFLVSFYNNEISEKSEIFDDQFSVERPDGSNFTLKIRSTKLEDSAMYFCASSEGPGGNTEAFFGQGTRLTVV.

CDR3 nucleotides: TGTGCCAGCAGCCAACAGTGGTCGGATACGCAGTATTTT. It encodes CASSQQWSDTQYF. The chain is built from TRBV3-1 (or the pseudogene TRBV3-2) and TRBJ2-3; D call uncertain. The CDR3 loop spans 13 amino acids. Germline V gene data show CDR1 as LGHDT and CDR2 as YNNKEL (reference sequence). Trimming took 2 bases from V and 6 from J, leaving 9 bases between them.

This clone was observed a few times. This chain connects TRBV12-3 or TRBV12-4 to TRBJ1-1; D perhaps matches TRBD1 (5 bases). CDR3 size: 11 residues. Trimming removed 6 bases at V and 7 bases at J, with 9 bases between. Written as DNA, the CDR3 is TGTGCCAGCAGCCGGGGACTTGAAGCTTTCTTT. Residues: CASSRGLEAFF.

The chain uses TRBV7-9 and TRBJ1-2; no definite D call. V lost 5 bases, J lost 4 bases, and 14 bases lay in between. The CDR3 is 14 residues long. Germline-derived CDR1 and CDR2 are SEHNR and FQNEAQ (reference sequence). CDR3 region: CASSEQSGIYGYTF. The CDR3 coding sequence is TGTGCCAGCAGCGAACAGTCGGGAATCTATGGCTACACCTTC.

The chain couples TRBV1 to TRBJ2-5; TRBD2 is the table's D call and was not checked against the DNA. TRBV1 is labeled a pseudogene. The length of the CDR3 is 13 residues. The CDR3 DNA follows: TGCACCAGCACCTGGACTGGGCAAGAGACCCAGTACTTC. Translating gives CTSTWTGQETQYF.

The chain joins TRBV15 to TRBJ1-6, with TRBD1 identical over 8 bases. CDR1 is LNHNV and CDR2 is YYDKDF in the germline V gene (reference sequence). The CDR3 consists of 15 residues. Unmatched junction bases numbered 4, after V lost 1 base and J lost 8 bases. The CDR3: CATSRATGADSPLHF. In DNA form, the CDR3 reads TGTGCCACCAGCAGAGCGACAGGGGCAGATTCACCCCTCCACTTT.

The chain links TRBV30 to TRBJ1-1; the D is unclear. The germline gives CDR1 GTSNPN, CDR2 SVGIG (reference sequence). The CDR3 is 13 residues long. Trimming pared 2 bases from V and 2 bases from J, leaving 9 bases between. The CDR3 DNA sequence: TGTGCCTGGAGTAAAACAGTAAACACTGAAGCTTTCTTT. As protein: CAWSKTVNTEAFF. The full variable domain, completed using reference TRBV30 and TRBJ1-1, is SQTIHQWPATLVQPVGSPLSLECTVEGTSNPNLYWYRQAAGRGLQLLFYSVGIGQISSEVPQNLSASRPQDRQFILSSKKLLLSDSGFYLCAWSKTVNTEAFFGQGTRLTVV.

The CDR3 loop is CASSERMRGFF. CDR3 bases: TGTGCCAGCAGTGAAAGAATGCGGGGTTTCTTT. The V and J genes are TRBV6-1 and TRBJ1-1, with D unclear. Germline lookup yields CDR1 MNHNS and CDR2 SASEGT. This CDR3 has 11 amino acids. Trimming left V 2 bases short and J 13 bases short, with 11 bases between.

The chain links TRBV19 to TRBJ2-3; 10 nucleotides align to TRBD2. There are 15 residues in the CDR3. The germline V gene encodes CDR1 LNHDA and CDR2 SQIVND (reference sequence). Trimming took 10 bases from V and 2 from J; bases not matched to a gene: 9. The CDR3 region has the DNA TGTGCCACCGCTAGCGGGGGCTCCTTCACAGATACGCAGTATTTT. This encodes CATASGGSFTDTQYF.

The chain combines TRBV2 with TRBJ1-3; TRBD1 agrees at 10 bases. The CDR3 consists of 14 residues. CDR1 and CDR2 (germline): SNHLY, FYNNEI. V was clipped by 8 bases and J by 5 bases; unmatched bases: 6. The chain's CDR3 is CASLRDRGRNTIYF. The CDR3, as DNA: TGTGCCAGCCTCCGGGACAGGGGCCGAAACACCATATATTTT. Full variable domain (remainder filled in from reference TRBV2 and TRBJ1-3): EPEVTQTPSHQVTQMGQEVILRCVPISNHLYFYWYRQILGQKVEFLVSFYNNEISEKSEIFDDQFSVERPDGSNFTLKIRSTKLEDSAMYFCASLRDRGRNTIYFGEGSWLTVV.

The chain recombines TRBV20-1 with TRBJ1-4; D is uncertain. Germline CDR1 DFQATT, CDR2 SNEGSKA (reference sequence). The V gene lost 1 base and the J gene lost 6 bases, with 3 bases spanning the gap. This CDR3 comprises 11 residues. CDR3 in amino acids: CSARADEKLFF. CDR3 DNA: TGCAGTGCTAGAGCGGATGAAAAACTGTTTTTT.

The chain links TRBV5-8 to TRBJ1-2; 7 bases are shared with TRBD1. Trimming removed 4 bases from V and 5 bases from J; junction bases left unmatched: 17. Germline V gene lookup returns CDR1 SGHTS and CDR2 YDEGEE. The length of the CDR3 is 17 residues. This CDR3 is CASSQGTALAGPYGYTF. The CDR3 region has the DNA TGTGCCAGCAGCCAAGGGACAGCCCTAGCCGGCCCGTATGGCTACACCTTC. The full variable domain, its missing parts supplied by reference TRBV5-8 and TRBJ1-2, is EAGVTQSPTHLIKTRGQQATLRCSPISGHTSVYWYQQALGLGLQFLLWYDEGEERNRGNFPPRFSGRQFPNYSSELNVNALELEDSALYLCASSQGTALAGPYGYTFGSGTRLTVV.

V and J are TRBV28 and TRBJ1-4, with 11 bases fitting TRBD1. The V segment lost 7 bases and the J segment 4 bases; nucleotides outside the gene matches: 11. The CDR3 loop spans 17 amino acids. Germline assignment: CDR1 MDHEN and CDR2 SYDVKM. The CDR3 loop is CASTPGQGAQNNEKLFF. The CDR3 region has the DNA TGTGCCAGCACCCCCGGACAGGGGGCGCAGAATAATGAAAAACTGTTTTTT.

The chain couples TRBV5-1 to TRBJ2-1, with TRBD1 identical over 8 bases. V shed 4 bases, J shed 10 bases, and the junction held 16 bases outside the gene matches. Germline V gene data show CDR1 as SGHRS and CDR2 as YFSETQ. The CDR3 extends over 16 amino acids. The CDR3 reads CASSPGTGPPVGEQFF. DNA for the CDR3: TGCGCCAGCAGCCCCGGGACAGGTCCCCCTGTGGGCGAGCAGTTCTTC.

The table lists this clone with a count of one. The CDR3 nucleotides are TGTGCCAGCAGCGTAGGCCCTAGCGGGGGGGAAGAGACCCAGTACTTC. Its translation is CASSVGPSGGEETQYF. V and J are TRBV9 and TRBJ2-5; TRBD2 matches at 12 bases. There are 16 residues in the CDR3. V lost 0 bases, J lost 3 bases, and 3 bases stayed unmatched. Germline V gene lookup returns CDR1 SGDLS and CDR2 YYNGEE.

This chain joins TRBV4-1 and TRBJ2-5, with TRBD2 identical over 8 bases. The CDR3 has 15 amino acids. Germline values: CDR1 MGHRA, CDR2 YSYEKL. V shed 5 bases, J shed 2 bases, and the junction held 7 bases outside the gene matches. CDR3 DNA sequence: TGCGCCAGCAGCATCCGGACTAGCTTACAAGAGACCCAGTACTTC. The encoded protein is CASSIRTSLQETQYF.